This TCR beta chain was sequenced for a study of blood T cell repertoires in COVID-19. Background on the study: Both acute and convalescent COVID-19 samples were obtained from the United States, Italy and Spain.

Trimming took 2 bases from V and 4 from J, leaving 9 bases between them. The CDR3 runs 14 residues. The germline CDR1 and CDR2 sequences are SGDLS and YYNGEE. Original handling: Counts of nucleated cells, estimated from reference gene primer amplification, were obtained. The data were produced by immunoSEQ multiplex PCR, yet TCRdb's version contains in-frame clones alone and is incomplete. D and trimming come from the DNA, and the V and J calls and clone size come from that table. The repertoire holds 120,000 to 150,000 clones, around 87% seen once, with approximately 35% in the top ten. This TCR came from a man in his fifties or sixties who had recovered from COVID-19. The rearrangement links TRBV9 to TRBJ2-2; possible D gene TRBD1, 6 bases. The sample consisted of peripheral blood. The CDR3 nucleotides are TGTGCCAGCAGCGTGGGGGCGGGCACCGGGGAGCTGTTTTTT. This sequence encodes CASSVGAGTGELFF. Supplemented by reference TRBV9 and TRBJ2-2, the full variable domain reads DSGVTQTPKHLITATGQRVTLRCSPRSGDLSVYWYQQSLDQGLQFLIQYYNGEERAKGNILERFSAQQFPDLHSELNLSSLELGDSALYFCASSVGAGTGELFFGEGSRLTVL.